A single sample gave rise to the 25 T cell receptor beta chains below, sequenced in a study of cytomegalovirus exposure and HLA in healthy donors. In the PCR, 60 Vbeta and 13 Jbeta primers were used. The protocol was immunoSEQ multiplex PCR, while the TCRdb copy is restricted to in-frame clones and leaves out a portion. The profile shows a few hundred thousand clones, approximately 80% of them singletons. The sequenced sample consisted of PBMCs. Every receptor here comes from a girl aged 2 to 10 in good health and CMV-seronegative.

This rearrangement joins TRBV6-1 to TRBJ2-1; TRBD1 agrees at 9 bases. CDR3 length: 14 residues. The V segment lost 4 bases and the J segment 7 bases; nucleotides outside the gene matches: 5. Germline V gene lookup returns CDR1 MNHNS and CDR2 SASEGT. As DNA, the CDR3 is TGTGCCAGCAGTGCCGGGACAGGGATAAATGAGCAGTTCTTC. It yields the protein CASSAGTGINEQFF.

The chain joins TRBV29-1 to TRBJ2-5; D possibly corresponds to TRBD2 (6 bases). The J call may be faulty, since TRBJ2-7 better matches the DNA end. Germline lookup yields CDR1 SQVTM and CDR2 ANQGSEA. The CDR3 has 14 residues. The CDR3 DNA follows: TGCAGCGTTGATCTGGGGCGGGGAACCTACGAGCAGTACTTC. It is translated as CSVDLGRGTYEQYF.

The J gene is TRBJ2-2, the V gene TRBV19, with 7 bases lining up with TRBD1. With V trimmed by 5 bases and J by 7 bases, 4 bases remained unmatched. The CDR3 runs 13 residues. Germline lookup yields CDR1 LNHDA and CDR2 SQIVND (reference sequence). CDR3 bases: TGTGCCAGTAGTCTCGACAGGGTCGGGGAGCTGTTTTTT. Protein product: CASSLDRVGELFF.

The chain joins TRBV18 to TRBJ2-7, with TRBD1 matching 9 bases. CDR3 length equals 19 residues. Germline lookup yields CDR1 KGHSH and CDR2 LQKENI. V lost 4 bases to trimming and J lost 0 bases; unmatched junction nucleotides: 16. Here the CDR3 reads CASSLFDRGRGLSSYEQYF. CDR3 nucleotide sequence: TGTGCCAGCTCACTTTTCGACAGGGGGAGAGGACTCAGCTCCTACGAGCAGTACTTC.

The rearrangement links TRBV18 to TRBJ2-3, with TRBD1 identical over 9 bases. V trimming: 0 bases; J trimming: 0 bases; junction bases outside the gene matches: 4. In germline, CDR1 is KGHSH, CDR2 LQKENI. The CDR3 has 17 residues. CDR3 sequence (DNA): TGTGCCAGCTCACCACCGGACAGGGGTACTAGCACAGATACGCAGTATTTT. This gives the protein CASSPPDRGTSTDTQYF.

This chain links TRBV9 with TRBJ1-1, with TRBD1 as a possible D gene (5 bases). Germline CDR1 SGDLS, CDR2 YYNGEE. The CDR3 runs to 15 residues. Trimming took 6 bases from V and 7 from J, leaving 22 bases between them. Written as DNA, the CDR3 is TGTGCCAGCAACCCCGGGGGGAACCTTATTGATGAAGCTTTCTTT. This sequence encodes CASNPGGNLIDEAFF.

The rearrangement links TRBV27 to TRBJ1-4, with D hard to call. The CDR3 is 15 residues long. V was pared by 6 bases and J by 2 bases, with 13 bases between. Germline V gene sequence: CDR1 MNHEY, CDR2 SMNVEV (reference sequence). In nucleotides, the CDR3 is TGTGCCAGCAGAAATCGGAGGGCCACTAATGAAAAACTGTTTTTT. Protein sequence: CASRNRRATNEKLFF.

The chain has TRBV19 and TRBJ2-1, with 11 bases identical to TRBD2. CDR3 length: 14 residues. Germline V CDR1 and CDR2: LNHDA, SQIVND (reference sequence). V lost 6 bases and J lost 3; bases outside the gene matches: 1. The CDR3 spells CASSTSGGYNEQFF. The CDR3 DNA reads TGTGCCAGTAGCACTAGCGGGGGCTACAATGAGCAGTTCTTC.

The chain recombines TRBV9 with TRBJ1-6; a possible D gene is TRBD1 (6 bases). This CDR3 region has 17 residues. V shed 4 bases and J shed 9 bases, with 23 bases lying between them. CDR1 and CDR2 (germline): SGDLS, YYNGEE. The chain's CDR3 is CASSHYFGTSIGSPLHF. Written as DNA, the CDR3 is TGTGCCAGCAGCCACTATTTCGGGACAAGTATTGGTTCACCCCTCCACTTT.

V is TRBV2 and J is TRBJ1-2, with D hard to call. The CDR3 runs to 13 residues. Trimming stripped 4 bases from V and 13 bases from J, with 19 bases between. Looked up from germline, CDR1 is SNHLY and CDR2 is FYNNEI. In DNA, the CDR3 is TGTGCCAGCAGTGGAGCCCACCGGGGTCAATCCACCTTC. It codes for CASSGAHRGQSTF.

This chain links TRBV6-5 with TRBJ2-1; 8 bases match TRBD2. V shed 5 bases and J 7 bases; nucleotides not matched to a gene: 10. This CDR3 is 15 amino acids long. Germline values: CDR1 MNHEY, CDR2 SVGAGI. This chain's CDR3 is CASSLSGGVGNEQFF. The CDR3 DNA reads as TGTGCCAGCAGTCTAAGCGGGGGTGTCGGGAATGAGCAGTTCTTC.

This chain uses TRBV27 with TRBJ2-3; 10 bases fit TRBD2. CDR1 and CDR2 (germline): MNHEY, SMNVEV (reference sequence). The V gene end was trimmed by 6 bases and the J gene end by 1 base; junction bases not matched to a gene: 7. This CDR3 has 16 amino acids. The CDR3 here is CASRERLAGGTDTQYF. Written as DNA, the CDR3 is TGTGCCAGCAGGGAACGCCTAGCGGGAGGCACAGATACGCAGTATTTT.

The genes are TRBV28 and TRBJ2-7, with 9 bases fitting TRBD2. V was pared by 4 bases and J by 4 bases, with 11 bases of the junction left unmatched. Germline values: CDR1 MDHEN, CDR2 SYDVKM. This CDR3 spans 16 amino acids. This CDR3 is CASSSPPSGIIYEQYF. The CDR3, as DNA: TGTGCCAGCAGTTCACCCCCTAGCGGGATCATATACGAGCAGTACTTC.

The V call is TRBV7-9, the J call TRBJ2-5; 7 positions agree with TRBD2. The CDR3 loop spans 17 amino acids. J gave up 2 bases and V 5 bases, and 14 bases lay outside the gene matches. The V gene's germline CDR1 is SEHNR and CDR2 FQNEAQ (reference sequence). In DNA, the CDR3 is TGTGCCAGCAGCCTCTCGGGTAGCGGGTGGATTCAAGAGACCCAGTACTTC. Its translation is CASSLSGSGWIQETQYF.

In this sample, this clone turned up once. This chain connects TRBV27 to TRBJ1-1, with unresolved D. The germline V gene has CDR1 MNHEY and CDR2 SMNVEV (reference sequence). The CDR3 contains 15 residues. Trimming removed 2 bases at V and 1 base at J, with 11 bases between. CDR3 region: CASSLDRGGNTEAFF. The CDR3 DNA reads as TGTGCCAGCAGTTTAGATCGGGGTGGGAACACTGAAGCTTTCTTT.

The V gene is TRBV6-1, the J gene TRBJ1-2; D is undetermined. V lost 6 bases and J lost 2, with 16 bases in between. CDR3 length: 15 residues. Germline CDR1 and CDR2: MNHNS and SASEGT. The CDR3 reads CASRDTRGQNYGYTF. The CDR3 nucleotides read TGTGCCAGCAGGGATACTCGAGGGCAAAACTATGGCTACACCTTC.

This rearrangement joins TRBV14 to TRBJ2-7; D possibly corresponds to TRBD1 (5 bases). Germline CDR1 and CDR2: SGHDN and FVKESK. The CDR3 sequence is 15 residues long. V was shortened by 5 bases and J by 5 bases, with 19 bases between the two germline ends. In nucleotides, the CDR3 is TGTGCCAGCAGCTATAGCAGGGCGCCTCAAAACGAGCAGTACTTC. It specifies CASSYSRAPQNEQYF.

This clone was seen a handful of times. The gene calls are TRBV5-1 and TRBJ2-1; 12 bases are a match to TRBD2. Germline lookup yields CDR1 SGHRS and CDR2 YFSETQ. CDR3 length: 18 residues. V shed 0 bases, J shed 7 bases, and the junction held 11 bases outside the gene matches. This chain's CDR3 is CASSLELAGGPAWNEQFF. The DNA of the CDR3 is TGCGCCAGCAGCTTGGAGCTAGCGGGGGGGCCTGCGTGGAATGAGCAGTTCTTC.

This clone came up a few times. The rearrangement uses TRBV28 and TRBJ2-5, with 7 bases aligning to TRBD2. V trimming: 3 bases; J trimming: 11 bases; junction bases outside the gene matches: 6. The CDR3 has 12 residues. CDR1 and CDR2 from the germline V gene are MDHEN and SYDVKM. In DNA, the CDR3 is TGTGCCAGCAGTTTCCAGCGGGGAGAGCAGTACTTC. This codes for CASSFQRGEQYF.

The chain has TRBV13 and TRBJ2-3; possible D gene TRBD2, 5 bases. The V gene's germline CDR1 is PRHDT and CDR2 FYEKMQ (reference sequence). The CDR3 is 14 residues long. V was clipped by 5 bases and J by 1 base, with 10 bases between them. This chain's CDR3 is CASSLSARTDTQYF. CDR3 in DNA: TGTGCCAGCAGCCTTAGCGCCCGCACAGATACGCAGTATTTT.

The CDR3 here is CASSEFPLSYEQYF. In DNA, the CDR3 is TGTGCCAGCAGTGAATTTCCACTCTCCTACGAGCAGTACTTC. The J gene is TRBJ2-7, the V gene TRBV6-1; no clear D gene. Germline CDR1 is MNHNS and CDR2 is SASEGT. V shed 2 bases and J shed 0 bases, with 8 bases lying between them. The CDR3 has 14 residues.

The chain recombines TRBV11-2 with TRBJ1-1; D possibly corresponds to TRBD1 (5 bases). CDR3 length equals 15 residues. Germline V CDR1 and CDR2: SGHAT, FQNNGV. V was clipped by 0 bases and J by 1 base, with 9 bases between them. The CDR3 coding sequence is TGTGCCAGCAGCTTAGAGTTCCAGGGGAACACTGAAGCTTTCTTT. Translated: CASSLEFQGNTEAFF.

The V call is TRBV28, the J call TRBJ1-1; D unclear. CDR3 length equals 11 residues. Germline lookup yields CDR1 MDHEN and CDR2 SYDVKM. Trimming shortened V by 11 bases and J by 10 bases, and 17 bases separated the two germline ends. In DNA form, the CDR3 reads TGTGCCTCGTTGAACGATTTCGGAGCTTTCTTT. This sequence encodes CASLNDFGAFF.

The chain joins TRBV7-9 to TRBJ2-7; D perhaps matches TRBD2 (6 bases). Germline-derived CDR1 and CDR2 are SEHNR and FQNEAQ (reference sequence). The CDR3 contains 12 residues. Trimming removed 5 bases from V and 5 bases from J, with 10 bases in between. This chain's CDR3 is CASSLTSDEQYF. As DNA, the CDR3 is TGTGCCAGCAGCCTGACTAGTGACGAGCAGTACTTC. Full variable domain (remainder filled in from reference TRBV7-9 and TRBJ2-7): DTGVSQNPRHKITKRGQNVTFRCDPISEHNRLYWYRQTLGQGPEFLTYFQNEAQLEKSRLLSDRFSAERPKGSFSTLEIQRTEQGDSAMYLCASSLTSDEQYFGPGTRLTVT.

CDR3 residues: CASSSTGGPGNTIYF. CDR3 bases: TGTGCCAGTAGTTCGACAGGGGGCCCTGGAAACACCATATATTTT. The rearrangement joins TRBV19 to TRBJ1-3, with 10 positions matching TRBD1. The trim removed 5 bases at V and 2 bases at J, leaving 3 bases unmatched. Germline CDR1 and CDR2: LNHDA and SQIVND (reference sequence). This CDR3 comprises 15 residues.